This is a list of T cell receptor beta chains from one sample in a study of T cells in localized non-small cell lung cancer. The method was immunoSEQ multiplex PCR; TCRdb's version includes in-frame clones alone and lacks a portion of them. Of 60,000 or so clones in the sample, roughly 81% were seen once. The sequenced sample was PBMCs, obtained before any cancer treatment. Receptors originate from a man between 35 and 75 years old with stage II lung adenocarcinoma. CDR3s include the opening cysteine and the closing phenylalanine or tryptophan.

j_call v_call cdr3_aa
TRBJ2-6 TRBV2 CASRPTGHGANVLTF
TRBJ1-2 TRBV5-1 CASSSTGFDGYTF
TRBJ1-4 TRBV11-2 CASSQIPTATNEKLFF
TRBJ2-3 TRBV20-1 CSARYTQYF
TRBJ2-2 TRBV7-9 CASSLRLGELFF
TRBJ2-7 TRBV5-1 CASSLGQGWYEQYF
TRBJ2-2 TRBV4-1 CASSLDFGELFF
TRBJ2-3 TRBV11-2 CASSQSGASTDTQYF
TRBJ2-7 TRBV27 CASSSQGARREQYF
TRBJ1-1 TRBV5-5 CASSVSTGGGVLGTEAFF
TRBJ1-2 TRBV2 CASRETSYAGAGYGYTF
TRBJ1-1 TRBV11-3 CASSLRTVNTEAFF
TRBJ1-5 TRBV6-5 CASSYKKGLNQPQHF
TRBJ2-1 TRBV28 CASITYPGTSGNSNEQFF
TRBJ1-4 TRBV4-1 CASSQGGQGEEKLFF
TRBJ2-7 TRBV5-1 CASSLEPPGGNRNEQYF
TRBJ1-1 TRBV10-1 CASSGGQLNTEAFF
TRBJ1-6 TRBV30 CAWRQQGNSPLHF
TRBJ2-5 TRBV18 CASSPLGTQETQYF
TRBJ2-2 TRBV9 CASSPQGTVNTGELFF
TRBJ2-7 TRBV29-1 CSVEGTTSGRPGEQYF
TRBJ2-7 TRBV19 CASSIGGQSYEQYF
TRBJ2-3 TRBV5-4 CASQGADTQYF
TRBJ2-1 TRBV30 CAWDRKSSYNEQFF
TRBJ2-3 TRBV19 CASSPGDRVRRTDTQYF
TRBJ2-7 TRBV1 CTSSPPLRFLYEQYF
TRBJ1-1 TRBV11-3 CASRSRVEAEAFF
TRBJ2-1 TRBV25-1 CASSPIVGYNEQFF
TRBJ2-7 TRBV5-1 CASSLDLRYEQYF
TRBJ2-7 TRBV11-3 CASSPRAYEQYF
TRBJ2-1 TRBV4-3 CASSQGGRGLGEQFF
TRBJ1-3 TRBV6-1 CASSSWGFSQDTIYF
TRBJ2-1 TRBV30 CAWKEALYAPSSYNEQFF
TRBJ1-2 TRBV9 CASSVRGGDYGYTF
TRBJ2-7 TRBV15 CATSRRTSGPSSYEQYF
TRBJ1-6 TRBV30 CAWNLQGNSPLHF
TRBJ2-2 TRBV6-5 CASSYSTRTGELFF
TRBJ1-2 TRBV25-1 CASRAPGVHYGYTF
TRBJ2-7 TRBV5-1 CASSLGGNLYEQYF
TRBJ1-4 TRBV7-9 CASSLAGGKLFF
TRBJ2-1 TRBV19 CASSIRPSGRGNEQFF